One and the same sample provided the 18 T cell receptor beta chains below, sequenced in a study of regulatory T cells in long-lasting Graves disease. Sample time point: persistent/refractory GD, antithyroid drugs over 5 years with positive TRAb. PBMCs were the source of the RNA used for TCR sequencing. Combining iRepertoire HTBI primers with Arm-PCR of CDR3 regions, the authors built TCR beta libraries. MiXCR, applied by TCRdb to the multiplex PCR reads, yields one record per CDR3 protein. Among fewer than 550,000 distinct CDR3 sequences listed, 20% to 25% were seen once. This material consisted of peripheral blood mononuclear cells (PBMCs), taken when the disease was refractory, from a patient treated with antithyroid drugs. The receptors were gathered from a female donor with Graves disease.

As to this clonotype: A much more abundant neighbour one base away suggests this may be a read error. V usage is TRBV6-1 and J usage is TRBJ1-1; possible D gene TRBD1, 5 bases. The germline V gene has CDR1 MNHNS and CDR2 SASEGT. This CDR3 region has 13 residues. V lost 8 bases, J lost 6 bases, and 16 bases lay in between. For the CDR3, the DNA is TGTGCCAGCTCCAAGGGGCGGGATGCTGAAGCTTTCTTT. It is translated as CASSKGRDAEAFF.

This clonotype was detected ten times or more. The chain carries TRBV12-3 or TRBV12-4 and TRBJ2-2; a possible D gene is TRBD2 (5 bases). V was pared by 5 bases and J by 5 bases, with 21 bases between. The CDR3 runs 17 residues. The CDR3 DNA sequence: TGTGCCAGCAGTAAAACTGGAAATCGGGAAACAACCGGGGAGCTGTTTTTT. Its translation: CASSKTGNRETTGELFF.

The chain has TRBV5-1 and TRBJ2-7; D assignment may be TRBD1 or TRBD2 (5 bases each). The CDR3 has 14 amino acids. Germline V lookup: CDR1 SGHRS, CDR2 YFSETQ. V lost 0 bases and J lost 2, with 9 bases in between. The DNA of the CDR3 is TGCGCCAGCAGCTTGGAATGGGGACCCTACGAGCAGTACTTC. Residues: CASSLEWGPYEQYF.

This chain connects TRBV20-1 to TRBJ2-7; 9 bases line up with TRBD2. Losses at the gene ends were 2 bases for V and 6 bases for J; bases not matched to a gene: 14. Germline lookup yields CDR1 DFQATT and CDR2 SNEGSKA (reference sequence). The CDR3 has 16 amino acids. CDR3 protein: CSARRSISGRGSEQYF. Here the CDR3 DNA reads TGCAGTGCTAGACGATCCATTAGCGGGAGAGGTAGCGAGCAGTACTTC.

This clonotype has a count of ten or more. The CDR3 loop is CASSFSLSPYEQYF. CDR3 DNA: TGTGCCAGCAGTTTTTCCCTCAGCCCCTACGAGCAGTACTTC. The rearrangement joins TRBV28 to TRBJ2-7; unclear D gene. CDR1 is MDHEN, CDR2 SYDVKM, per germline. The CDR3 runs to 14 residues. V gave up 3 bases and J gave up 2 bases, with 11 bases separating them.

This clonotype has at least ten counts. CDR3 amino acids: CASSGGAMNTEAFF. In nucleotides, the CDR3 is TGTGCCAGCAGTGGGGGTGCGATGAACACTGAAGCTTTCTTT. The genes are TRBV6-1 and TRBJ1-1, with D hard to call. The CDR3 has 14 residues. Germline V lookup: CDR1 MNHNS, CDR2 SASEGT. Trimming removed 4 bases from V and 0 bases from J, with 9 bases in between.

The CDR3, as DNA: TGCGCCAGCAGCTTTCCGGGGGGGACCCCAGGCTATGGCTACACCTTC. Residues: CASSFPGGTPGYGYTF. V and J are TRBV5-1 and TRBJ1-2; TRBD1 might be the D (5 bases). Germline CDR1 and CDR2: SGHRS and YFSETQ. Trimming removed 2 bases from V and 4 bases from J, with 18 bases in between. The CDR3 spans 16 residues. Complete variable domain (other parts from reference TRBV5-1 and TRBJ1-2): KAGVTQTPRYLIKTRGQQVTLSCSPISGHRSVSWYQQTPGQGLQFLFEYFSETQRNKGNFPGRFSGRQFSNSRSEMNVSTLELGDSALYLCASSFPGGTPGYGYTFGSGTRLTVV.

This clonotype was detected many times. The rearrangement joins TRBV2 to TRBJ1-1; 12 bases are a match to TRBD1. V lost 5 bases to trimming and J lost 4 bases; unmatched junction nucleotides: 2. The length of the CDR3 is 14 residues. CDR1 is SNHLY, CDR2 FYNNEI, per germline. The CDR3 sequence is CASSSGQGATEAFF. DNA for the CDR3: TGTGCCAGCAGTTCGGGACAGGGGGCCACTGAAGCTTTCTTT.

This clonotype was recorded a few times. This sequence joins TRBV14 and TRBJ2-5; 8 bases agree with TRBD2. J lost 5 bases, V lost 5 bases, and 7 bases had no gene match. Germline CDR1 SGHDN, CDR2 FVKESK. This CDR3 has 14 amino acids. As DNA, the CDR3 is TGTGCCAGCAGCGTAGCGGGACCAAGGGAGACCCAGTACTTC. Its translation is CASSVAGPRETQYF.

In its sample, this clonotype was seen a few times. This chain joins TRBV30 and TRBJ1-2; the match to TRBD1 covers 8 bases. The V segment lost 4 bases and the J segment 10 bases; nucleotides outside the gene matches: 8. CDR1 and CDR2 (germline): GTSNPN, SVGIG (reference sequence). This CDR3 is 12 amino acids long. CDR3 in DNA: TGTGCCTGGACAGGGGGCGTCAGGGTCTACACCTTC. It translates to CAWTGGVRVYTF.

This sequence joins TRBV4-1 and TRBJ1-5; D may be TRBD1 (6 bases). The CDR3 runs to 15 residues. V shed 3 bases and J shed 1 base, with 10 bases lying between them. The germline V gene encodes CDR1 MGHRA and CDR2 YSYEKL. This CDR3 reads CASSHPGESNQPQHF. The CDR3, as DNA: TGCGCCAGCAGCCATCCAGGGGAGAGCAATCAGCCCCAGCATTTT.

Ten or more counts support this clonotype. The CDR3 loop is CSVDRGIGTEAFF. The CDR3, as DNA: TGCAGCGTTGACAGGGGTATAGGGACTGAAGCTTTCTTT. This sequence joins TRBV29-1 and TRBJ1-1, with a tentative D call TRBD1 (6 bases). The CDR3 spans 13 residues. The ends were cut back, 3 bases at V and 5 bases at J, with 13 bases in the middle. Germline assignment: CDR1 SQVTM and CDR2 ANQGSEA.

This clonotype was found a few times. V usage is TRBV7-9 and J usage is TRBJ2-7; D gene ambiguous. This CDR3 spans 13 amino acids. Trimming took off 0 bases at V and 2 bases at J, with 5 bases between the two ends. In germline, CDR1 is SEHNR, CDR2 FQNEAQ (reference sequence). This chain's CDR3 is CASSLAVTYEQYF. CDR3 nucleotides: TGTGCCAGCAGCTTAGCGGTAACCTACGAGCAGTACTTC. The whole variable domain, filled in from reference TRBV7-9 and TRBJ2-7, reads DTGVSQNPRHKITKRGQNVTFRCDPISEHNRLYWYRQTLGQGPEFLTYFQNEAQLEKSRLLSDRFSAERPKGSFSTLEIQRTEQGDSAMYLCASSLAVTYEQYFGPGTRLTVT.

The chain joins TRBV19 to TRBJ1-5, with D unclear. The CDR3 runs to 17 residues. The germline V gene encodes CDR1 LNHDA and CDR2 SQIVND (reference sequence). The V and J ends lost 0 bases and 5 bases respectively, with 17 bases between them. CDR3 sequence: CASSIDLVALGHQPQHF. The DNA for the CDR3 is TGTGCCAGTAGTATAGATCTTGTCGCCCTGGGCCATCAGCCCCAGCATTTT.

This clonotype was observed a few times. The chain links TRBV24-1 to TRBJ1-5; tentatively, D is TRBD1 (6 bases). Germline V lookup: CDR1 KGHDR, CDR2 SFDVKD. This CDR3 comprises 14 residues. Trimming took off 4 bases at V and 1 base at J, with 7 bases between the two ends. The CDR3 DNA sequence: TGTGCCACCAGTGACGGACAGAGCAATCAGCCCCAGCATTTT. Its protein is CATSDGQSNQPQHF.

The V call is TRBV7-9, the J call TRBJ1-5; D remains unclear. Trimming removed 1 base from V and 3 bases from J, with 10 bases in between. The CDR3 consists of 15 residues. Germline V gives CDR1 SEHNR, CDR2 FQNEAQ (reference sequence). The CDR3 DNA is TGTGCCAGCAGCTTAGGAGGGCCTCACAATCAGCCCCAGCATTTT. This sequence encodes CASSLGGPHNQPQHF.

This clonotype was observed at least ten times. The rearrangement links TRBV29-1 to TRBJ2-5; TRBD2 is a possible D gene (6 bases). Germline V gene lookup returns CDR1 SQVTM and CDR2 ANQGSEA. The CDR3 runs to 12 residues. Trimming left V 4 bases short and J 5 bases short, with 11 bases between. CDR3 in amino acids: CSVVGGPETQYF. The CDR3 DNA sequence: TGCAGCGTTGTTGGAGGGCCGGAGACCCAGTACTTC. Filled out from reference TRBV29-1 and TRBJ2-5, the complete variable domain reads SAVISQKPSRDICQRGTSLTIQCQVDSQVTMMFWYRQQPGQSLTLIATANQGSEATYESGFVIDKFPISRPNLTFSTLTVSNMSPEDSSIYLCSVVGGPETQYFGPGTRLLVL.

By share of the sample, this clonotype is medium-sized. The chain is built from TRBV28 and TRBJ2-7; TRBD2 matches at 7 bases. The germline gives CDR1 MDHEN, CDR2 SYDVKM. The CDR3 is made up of 15 amino acids. J lost 4 bases, V lost 6 bases, and 12 bases had no gene match. CDR3 coding DNA: TGTGCCAGCAGACAAGGAGTTCTAGCGGAGTACGAGCAGTACTTC. This encodes CASRQGVLAEYEQYF.